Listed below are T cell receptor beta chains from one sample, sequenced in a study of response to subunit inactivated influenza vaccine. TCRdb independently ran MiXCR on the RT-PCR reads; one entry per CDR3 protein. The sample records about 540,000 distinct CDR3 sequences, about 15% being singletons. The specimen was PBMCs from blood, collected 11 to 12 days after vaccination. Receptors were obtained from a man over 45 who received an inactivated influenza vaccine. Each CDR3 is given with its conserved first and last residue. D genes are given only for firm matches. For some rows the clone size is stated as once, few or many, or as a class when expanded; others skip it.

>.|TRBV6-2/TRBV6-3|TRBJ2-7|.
TGTGCCAGCAAAGCGGGCGGGTCCTACGAGCAGTACTTC
CASKAGGSYEQYF
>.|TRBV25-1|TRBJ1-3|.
TGTGCCAGCAGTGAATACGGTGGAAACACCATATATTTT
CASSEYGGNTIYF
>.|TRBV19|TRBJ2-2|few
TGTGCCAGTAGTATGGTTTGGGAGGTCTACACCGGGGAGCTGTTTTTT
CASSMVWEVYTGELFF
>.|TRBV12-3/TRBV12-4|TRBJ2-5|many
TGCGCCAGCAGCTTGCTGGCAGAGACCCAGTACTTC
CASSLLAETQYF
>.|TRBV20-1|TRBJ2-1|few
TGCAGTGGGTCGTCCGGGACACCCCTAAATGAGCAGTTCTTC
CSGSSGTPLNEQFF
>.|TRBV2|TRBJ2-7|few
TGTGCCAGCTCAATCTACTACGAGCAGTACTTC
CASSIYYEQYF
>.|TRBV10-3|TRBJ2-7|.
TGTGCCATCAGTGAAGGGTATCTCACCTACGAGCAGTACTTC
CAISEGYLTYEQYF
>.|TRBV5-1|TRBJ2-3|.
TGCGCCAGCAGCTTCCCTGGGGCTGTAGATACGCAGTATTTT
CASSFPGAVDTQYF
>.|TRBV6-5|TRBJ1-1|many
TGTGCCAGCAGTTCCAGGGGCACTGAAGCTTTCTTT
CASSSRGTEAFF
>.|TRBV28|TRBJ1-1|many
TGTGCCAGCAGTTTAATCGGTAACACTGAAGCTTTCTTT
CASSLIGNTEAFF